Sequencing of this T cell receptor beta chain was carried out in a study of PD-L1 blockade in urothelial cancer. Details on this clone: What it binds is not known.

Every PCR got spiked synthetic TCR analog templates. This table comes from immunoSEQ multiplex PCR, and its TCRdb copy is limited to in-frame clones, with some not included. The table lists around 80,000 clones, more than 85% of them singletons. The time point is: peripheral blood 6 weeks after treatment start. General study results and limits: Better survival was predicted by below-median pretreatment blood TCR clonality. By 3 weeks, tumor-associated blood clones had expanded more in durable-benefit patients.

This receptor was identified in a woman of 80 years or more with urothelial cancer. The source material was PBMCs, sampled around atezolizumab (anti-PD-L1) treatment.

In DNA form, the CDR3 reads TGTGCCAGCAGTTCTGTGACAGTAAACACCGGGGAGCTGTTTTTT. Translating it yields CASSSVTVNTGELFF. The chain uses TRBV2 and TRBJ2-2, with a tentative D call TRBD1 (5 bases). The CDR3 covers 15 residues. CDR1 and CDR2 from the germline V gene are SNHLY and FYNNEI. Trimming cost V 5 bases and J 2 bases, with 12 bases left between them.